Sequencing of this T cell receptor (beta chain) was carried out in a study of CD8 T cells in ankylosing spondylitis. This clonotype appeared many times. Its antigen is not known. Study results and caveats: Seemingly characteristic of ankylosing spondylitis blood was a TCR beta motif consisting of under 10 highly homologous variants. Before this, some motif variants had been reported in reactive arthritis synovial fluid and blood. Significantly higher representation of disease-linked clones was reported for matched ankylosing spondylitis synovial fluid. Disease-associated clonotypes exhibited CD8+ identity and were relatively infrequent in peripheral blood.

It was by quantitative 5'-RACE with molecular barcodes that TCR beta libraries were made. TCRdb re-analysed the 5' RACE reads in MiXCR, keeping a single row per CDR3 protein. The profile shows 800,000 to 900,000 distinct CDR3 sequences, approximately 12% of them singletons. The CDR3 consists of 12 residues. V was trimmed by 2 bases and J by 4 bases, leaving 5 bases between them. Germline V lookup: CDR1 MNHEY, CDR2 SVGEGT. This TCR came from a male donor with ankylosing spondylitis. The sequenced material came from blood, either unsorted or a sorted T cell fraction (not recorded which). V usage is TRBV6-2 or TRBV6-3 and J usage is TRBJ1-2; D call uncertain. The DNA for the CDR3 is TGTGCCAGCAGTTACCGTCGCTATGGCTACACCTTC. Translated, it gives CASSYRRYGYTF.